This T cell receptor beta chain emerged from a study of T cell clones after liver transplantation. The CDR3 is made up of 15 amino acids. The germline CDR1 and CDR2 sequences are SGHVS and FQNEAQ. V was clipped by 6 bases and J by 2 bases; unmatched bases: 7. Using immunoSEQ multiplex PCR, the repertoire was profiled, and TCRdb retains in-frame clones only, with some absent. Here the sample spans just over 80,000 clones, roughly four fifths being singletons. General study points: Graft donor-reactive T cells possibly entered the graft instead of undergoing deletion.

To note about this clone: Its antigen is unknown.

The genes are TRBV7-8 and TRBJ2-7; 10 bases map to TRBD1. Specimen: CD4+ T cells from blood, collected almost 47 months after liver transplant. The TCR sequence derives from a human patient who received a liver transplant. A subset of T cells may come from the graft donor. As DNA, the CDR3 is TGTGCCAGCAGTCCCGGACAGGGGGGAACCTACGAGCAGTACTTC. Translating it yields CASSPGQGGTYEQYF. The complete variable domain, with remaining parts taken from reference TRBV7-8 and TRBJ2-7, reads GAGVSQSPRYKVAKRGQDVALRCDPISGHVSLFWYQQALGQGPEFLTYFQNEAQLDKSGLPSDRFFAERPEGSVSTLKIQRTQQEDSAVYLCASSPGQGGTYEQYFGPGTRLTVT.